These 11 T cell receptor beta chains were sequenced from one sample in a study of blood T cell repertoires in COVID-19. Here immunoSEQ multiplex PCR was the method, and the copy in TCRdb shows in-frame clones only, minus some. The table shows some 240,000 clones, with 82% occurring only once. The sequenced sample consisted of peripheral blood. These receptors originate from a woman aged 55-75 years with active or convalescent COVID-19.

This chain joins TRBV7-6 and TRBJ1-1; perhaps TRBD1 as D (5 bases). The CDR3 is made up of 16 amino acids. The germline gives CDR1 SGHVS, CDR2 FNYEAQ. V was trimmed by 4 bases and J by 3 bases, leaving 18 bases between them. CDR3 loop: CASSYEQGGSYTEAFF. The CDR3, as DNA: TGTGCCAGCAGCTACGAGCAGGGAGGATCGTACACTGAAGCTTTCTTT.

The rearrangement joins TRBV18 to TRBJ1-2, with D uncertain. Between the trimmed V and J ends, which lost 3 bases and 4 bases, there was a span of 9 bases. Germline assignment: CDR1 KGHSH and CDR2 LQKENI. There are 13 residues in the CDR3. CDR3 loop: CASSPSPGYGYTF. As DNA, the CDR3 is TGTGCCAGCTCACCGAGTCCAGGCTATGGCTACACCTTC.

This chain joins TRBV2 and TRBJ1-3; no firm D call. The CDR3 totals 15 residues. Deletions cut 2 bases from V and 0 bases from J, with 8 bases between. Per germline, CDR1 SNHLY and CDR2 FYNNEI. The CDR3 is CASSEQAPSGNTIYF. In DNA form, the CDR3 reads TGTGCCAGCAGTGAACAGGCACCCTCTGGAAACACCATATATTTT. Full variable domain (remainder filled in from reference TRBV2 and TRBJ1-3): EPEVTQTPSHQVTQMGQEVILRCVPISNHLYFYWYRQILGQKVEFLVSFYNNEISEKSEIFDDQFSVERPDGSNFTLKIRSTKLEDSAMYFCASSEQAPSGNTIYFGEGSWLTVV.

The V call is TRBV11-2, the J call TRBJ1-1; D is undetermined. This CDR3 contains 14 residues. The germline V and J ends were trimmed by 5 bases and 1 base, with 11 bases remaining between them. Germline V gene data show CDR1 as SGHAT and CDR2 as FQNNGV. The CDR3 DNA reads TGTGCCAGCAGCCTCCAAACACGGAACACTGAAGCTTTCTTT. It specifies CASSLQTRNTEAFF.

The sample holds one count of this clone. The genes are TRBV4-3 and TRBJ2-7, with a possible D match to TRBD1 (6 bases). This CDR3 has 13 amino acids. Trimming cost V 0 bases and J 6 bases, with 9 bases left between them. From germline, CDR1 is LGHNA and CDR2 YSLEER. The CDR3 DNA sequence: TGCGCCAGCAGCCAAGATTTCAGGGGCGAGCAGTACTTC. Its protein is CASSQDFRGEQYF.

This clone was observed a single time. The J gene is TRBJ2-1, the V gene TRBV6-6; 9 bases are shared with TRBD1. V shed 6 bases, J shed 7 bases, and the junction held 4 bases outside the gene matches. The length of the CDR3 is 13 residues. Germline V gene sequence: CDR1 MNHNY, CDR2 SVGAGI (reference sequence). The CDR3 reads CASRRTGVNEQFF. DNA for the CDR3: TGTGCCAGCAGGCGGACAGGGGTTAATGAGCAGTTCTTC.

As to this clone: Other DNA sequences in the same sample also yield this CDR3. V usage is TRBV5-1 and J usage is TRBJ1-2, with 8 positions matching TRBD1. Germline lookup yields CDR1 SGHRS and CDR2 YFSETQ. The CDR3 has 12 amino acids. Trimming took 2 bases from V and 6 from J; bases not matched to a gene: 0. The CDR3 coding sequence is TGCGCCAGCAGCTTACAGGGGGATGGCTACACCTTC. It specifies CASSLQGDGYTF.

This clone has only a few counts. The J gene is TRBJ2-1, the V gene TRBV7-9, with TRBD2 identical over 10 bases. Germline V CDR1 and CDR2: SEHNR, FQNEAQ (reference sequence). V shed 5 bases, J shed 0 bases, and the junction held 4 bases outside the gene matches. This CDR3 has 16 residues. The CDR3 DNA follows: TGTGCCAGCAGCCCTAGCGGGGGCCCCTCCTACAATGAGCAGTTCTTC. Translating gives CASSPSGGPSYNEQFF.

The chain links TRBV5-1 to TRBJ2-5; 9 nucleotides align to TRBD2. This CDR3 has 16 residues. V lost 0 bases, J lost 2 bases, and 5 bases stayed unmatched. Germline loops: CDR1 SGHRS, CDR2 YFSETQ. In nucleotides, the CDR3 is TGCGCCAGCAGCTTGGTAATGGCGGGGGGGCAAGAGACCCAGTACTTC. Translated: CASSLVMAGGQETQYF.

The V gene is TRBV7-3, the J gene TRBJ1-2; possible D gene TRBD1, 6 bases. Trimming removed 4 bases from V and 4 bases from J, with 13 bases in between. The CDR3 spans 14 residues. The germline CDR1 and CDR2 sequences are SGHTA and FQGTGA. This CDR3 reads CASSSDSLIYGYTF. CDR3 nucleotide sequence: TGTGCCAGCAGCTCGGACAGCCTAATCTATGGCTACACCTTC.

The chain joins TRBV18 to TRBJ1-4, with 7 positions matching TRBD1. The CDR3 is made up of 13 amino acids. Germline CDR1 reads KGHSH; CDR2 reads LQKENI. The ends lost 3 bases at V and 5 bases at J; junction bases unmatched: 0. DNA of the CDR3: TGTGCCAGCTCACCGGGACAGAATGAAAAACTGTTTTTT. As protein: CASSPGQNEKLFF.